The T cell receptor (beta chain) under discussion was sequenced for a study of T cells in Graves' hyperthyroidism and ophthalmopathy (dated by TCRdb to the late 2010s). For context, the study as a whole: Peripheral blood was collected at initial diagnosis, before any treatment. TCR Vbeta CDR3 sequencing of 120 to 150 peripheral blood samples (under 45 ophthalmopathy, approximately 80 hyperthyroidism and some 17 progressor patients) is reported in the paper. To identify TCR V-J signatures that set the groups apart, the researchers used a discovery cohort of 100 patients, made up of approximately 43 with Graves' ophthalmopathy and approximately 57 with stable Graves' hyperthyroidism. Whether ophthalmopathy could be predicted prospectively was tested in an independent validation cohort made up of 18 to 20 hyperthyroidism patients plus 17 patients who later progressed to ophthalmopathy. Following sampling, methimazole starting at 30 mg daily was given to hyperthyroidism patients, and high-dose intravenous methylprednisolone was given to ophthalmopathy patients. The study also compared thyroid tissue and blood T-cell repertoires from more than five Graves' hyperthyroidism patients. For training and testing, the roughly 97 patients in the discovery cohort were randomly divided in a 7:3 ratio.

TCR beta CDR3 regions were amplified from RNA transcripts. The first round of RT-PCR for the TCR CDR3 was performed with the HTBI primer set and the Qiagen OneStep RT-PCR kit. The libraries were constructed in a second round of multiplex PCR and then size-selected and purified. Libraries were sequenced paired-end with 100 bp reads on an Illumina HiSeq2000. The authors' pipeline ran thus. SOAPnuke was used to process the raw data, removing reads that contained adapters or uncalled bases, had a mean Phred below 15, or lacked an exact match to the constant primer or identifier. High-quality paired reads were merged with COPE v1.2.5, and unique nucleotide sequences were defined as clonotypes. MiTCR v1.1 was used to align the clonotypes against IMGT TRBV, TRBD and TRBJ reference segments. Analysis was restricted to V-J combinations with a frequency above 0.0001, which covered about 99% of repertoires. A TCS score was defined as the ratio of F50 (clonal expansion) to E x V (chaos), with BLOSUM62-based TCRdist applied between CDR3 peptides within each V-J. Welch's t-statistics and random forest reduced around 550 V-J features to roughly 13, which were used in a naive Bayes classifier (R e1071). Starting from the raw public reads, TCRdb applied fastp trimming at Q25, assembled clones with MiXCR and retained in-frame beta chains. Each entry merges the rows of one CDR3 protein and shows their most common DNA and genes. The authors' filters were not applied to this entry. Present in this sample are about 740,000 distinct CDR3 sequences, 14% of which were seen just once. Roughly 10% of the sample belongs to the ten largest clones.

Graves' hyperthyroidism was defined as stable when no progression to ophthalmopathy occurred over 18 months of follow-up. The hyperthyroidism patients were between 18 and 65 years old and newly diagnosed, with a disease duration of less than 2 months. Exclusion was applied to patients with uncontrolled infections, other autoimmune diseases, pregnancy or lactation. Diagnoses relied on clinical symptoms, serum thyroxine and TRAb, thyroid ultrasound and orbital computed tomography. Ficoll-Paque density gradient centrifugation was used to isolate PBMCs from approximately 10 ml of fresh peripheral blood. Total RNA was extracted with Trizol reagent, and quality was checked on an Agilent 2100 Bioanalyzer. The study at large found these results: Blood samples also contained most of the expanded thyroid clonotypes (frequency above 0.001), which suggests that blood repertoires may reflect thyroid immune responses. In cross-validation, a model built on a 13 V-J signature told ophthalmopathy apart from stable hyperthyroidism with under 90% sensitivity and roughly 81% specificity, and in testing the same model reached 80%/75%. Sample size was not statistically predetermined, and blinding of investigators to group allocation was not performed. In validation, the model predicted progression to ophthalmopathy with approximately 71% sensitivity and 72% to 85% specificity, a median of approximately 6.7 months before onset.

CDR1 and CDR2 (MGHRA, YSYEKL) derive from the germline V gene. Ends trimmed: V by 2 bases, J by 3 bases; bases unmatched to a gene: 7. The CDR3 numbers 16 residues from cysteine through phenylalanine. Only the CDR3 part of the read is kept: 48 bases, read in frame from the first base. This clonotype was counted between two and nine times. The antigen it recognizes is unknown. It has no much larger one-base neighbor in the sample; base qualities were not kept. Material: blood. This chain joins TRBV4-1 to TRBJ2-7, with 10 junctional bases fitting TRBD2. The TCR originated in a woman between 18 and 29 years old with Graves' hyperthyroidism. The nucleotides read TGCGCCAGCAGCCAACCAACTAGCGGGACTTACTACGAGCAGTACTTC. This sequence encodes CASSQPTSGTYYEQYF.